Below, 6 T cell receptor beta chains from the same sample are listed, as sequenced in a study of shared clonotypes between healthy human individuals. Profiled with immunoSEQ multiplex PCR; TCRdb holds only in-frame clones, not every one. Here the sample spans 2 million to 2.5 million clones, 90% to 96% being singletons. The specimen sequenced was naive CD4+ T cells sorted from blood. Subset: CD45RA+ positively selected. Receptor source: a man younger than 30 in good health.

The genes are TRBV5-1 and TRBJ2-5; TRBD1 agrees at 8 bases. CDR1 SGHRS and CDR2 YFSETQ come from the germline V gene. The V gene end was trimmed by 4 bases and the J gene end by 3 bases; junction bases not matched to a gene: 5. The length of the CDR3 is 14 residues. The CDR3 here is CASSGAGGKETQYF. The CDR3 nucleotides are TGCGCCAGCAGCGGGGCAGGGGGCAAAGAGACCCAGTACTTC.

This sequence joins TRBV5-4 and TRBJ2-7; a weak D match, TRBD1 (5 bases). Trimming removed 4 bases at V and 9 bases at J, with 17 bases between. The CDR3 runs 13 residues. Germline assignment: CDR1 SGHNT and CDR2 YYREEE (reference sequence). In DNA form, the CDR3 reads TGTGCCAGCAGCCTCAGGGCTGGGTTTCGGCAGTACTTC. Translating it yields CASSLRAGFRQYF.

The chain carries TRBV6-6 and TRBJ2-7; 11 nucleotides match TRBD1. The CDR3 has 15 amino acids. V was pared by 4 bases and J by 5 bases, with 7 bases of the junction left unmatched. Germline lookup yields CDR1 MNHNY and CDR2 SVGAGI (reference sequence). The DNA for the CDR3 is TGTGCCAGCAGTTCTTCTGGGACAGGGGGGAACGAGCAGTACTTC. It codes for CASSSSGTGGNEQYF.

The genes are TRBV5-1 and TRBJ1-2; D not resolved. Germline CDR1 SGHRS, CDR2 YFSETQ. Trimming took off 4 bases at V and 4 bases at J, with 14 bases between the two ends. The length of the CDR3 is 14 residues. DNA for the CDR3: TGCGCCAGCAGCCCGAGGACGGTGGGCTATGGCTACACCTTC. It encodes CASSPRTVGYGYTF.

CDR3 coding DNA: TGTGCCAGCAGCTTAGGGCAGCATCAGCCCCAGCATTTT. This encodes CASSLGQHQPQHF. The chain joins TRBV7-8 to TRBJ1-5, with unresolved D. Between the trimmed V and J ends, which lost 1 base and 5 bases, there was a span of 6 bases. Germline CDR1 is SGHVS and CDR2 is FQNEAQ. The CDR3 runs to 13 residues.

This chain connects TRBV18 to TRBJ1-1, with a weak D call TRBD1 (6 bases). Germline assignment: CDR1 KGHSH and CDR2 LQKENI. CDR3 length equals 15 residues. V was clipped by 4 bases and J by 6 bases, with 18 bases between them. CDR3: CASSQFQGTQAEAFF. CDR3 bases: TGTGCCAGCTCACAGTTTCAGGGGACCCAAGCTGAAGCTTTCTTT. The entire variable domain, with the rest obtained from reference TRBV18 and TRBJ1-1, is as follows: NAGVMQNPRHLVRRRGQEARLRCSPMKGHSHVYWYRQLPEEGLKFMVYLQKENIIDESGMPKERFSAEFPKEGPSILRIQQVVRGDSAAYFCASSQFQGTQAEAFFGQGTRLTVV.